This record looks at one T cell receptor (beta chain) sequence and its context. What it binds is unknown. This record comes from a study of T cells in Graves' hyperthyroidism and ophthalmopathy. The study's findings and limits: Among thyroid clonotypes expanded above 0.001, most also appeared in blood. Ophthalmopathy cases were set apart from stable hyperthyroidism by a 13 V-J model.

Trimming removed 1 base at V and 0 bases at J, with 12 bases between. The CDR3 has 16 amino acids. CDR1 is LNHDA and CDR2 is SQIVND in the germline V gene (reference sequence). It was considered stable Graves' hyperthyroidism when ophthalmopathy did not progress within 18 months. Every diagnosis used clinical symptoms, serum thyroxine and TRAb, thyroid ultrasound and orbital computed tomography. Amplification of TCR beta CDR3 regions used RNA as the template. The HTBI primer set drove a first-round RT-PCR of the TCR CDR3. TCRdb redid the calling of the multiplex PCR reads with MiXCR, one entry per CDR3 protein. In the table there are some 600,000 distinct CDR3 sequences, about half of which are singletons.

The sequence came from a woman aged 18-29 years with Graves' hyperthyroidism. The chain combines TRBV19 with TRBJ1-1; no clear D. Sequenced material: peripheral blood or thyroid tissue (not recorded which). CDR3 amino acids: CASSIGEATLNTEAFF. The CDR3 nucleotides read TGTGCCAGTAGTATAGGGGAGGCAACTCTGAACACTGAAGCTTTCTTT.